This is a list of T cell receptor beta chains from one sample in a study of blood T cell repertoires in COVID-19. The assay was immunoSEQ multiplex PCR, and TCRdb's table has in-frame clones only and misses some. The data show about 440,000 clones, 80% to 90% seen once. The sample comprised peripheral blood. The receptor set was obtained from a woman aged 30 to 39 with acute or convalescent COVID-19. Both conserved end residues are trimmed from each CDR3. Size is omitted from some rows. Given values are once, few, many or a class for expanded clones.

size	V	length	J	CDR3
NA	TRBV25-1	13	TRBJ2-2	ASSEDRAGTGELF
once	TRBV2	13	TRBJ1-2	ASSATGQANYGYT
NA	TRBV7-6	13	TRBJ2-2	ASSAYRRNTGELF
NA	TRBV9	13	TRBJ2-1	ASSVAGQVPNEQF
NA	TRBV19	13	TRBJ1-5	ASSPLDGIRQPQH
NA	TRBV9	13	TRBJ1-6	ASSVQGRFNSPLH
NA	TRBV9	15	TRBJ2-1	ASSVAPGLAISHEQF
NA	TRBV10-3	13	TRBJ2-1	AISGISGSYNEQF
NA	TRBV27	10	TRBJ1-6	ASSSMNSPLH
NA	TRBV4-1	12	TRBJ1-1	ASSQGGARTEAF
NA	TRBV12-3/TRBV12-4	11	TRBJ2-3	ASSRRPGPTQY
NA	TRBV9	14	TRBJ2-2	ASSVVRWKQAGELF
NA	TRBV5-5	11	TRBJ2-5	ASSLWAEETQY
NA	TRBV5-4	13	TRBJ2-7	ASSLAVAGNYEQY
NA	TRBV6-6	12	TRBJ1-4	ASSYRGNNEKLF
NA	TRBV6-6	14	TRBJ2-3	ASSYSGHISGNTQY
NA	TRBV9	13	TRBJ2-7	ASSVDGGARYEQY
NA	TRBV3-1/TRBV3-2	12	TRBJ1-1	ASSLRGPYTEAF
NA	TRBV28	16	TRBJ1-4	ASSQLMKTGGGYEKLF
NA	TRBV18	12	TRBJ2-7	ASSPTGQGSEQY
few	TRBV11-2	9	TRBJ1-2	ASSLGGGYT
NA	TRBV9	12	TRBJ2-7	ASSVAAGPYEQY
NA	TRBV5-1	13	TRBJ2-1	ASSTGTGEVNEQF
NA	TRBV18	12	TRBJ2-5	ASSPPSGSETQY
NA	TRBV14	13	TRBJ2-3	ASSQTGGLGDTQY
once	TRBV6-5	13	TRBJ2-6	ASSFRVLGANVLT
NA	TRBV5-1	11	TRBJ1-1	ASSLTGLPEAF
NA	TRBV6-2/TRBV6-3	13	TRBJ2-5	ASSYGRVFGETQY
NA	TRBV5-6	15	TRBJ2-6	ASSLGDRVPGANVLT
NA	TRBV27	13	TRBJ2-5	ASSPSGGRQITQY
NA	TRBV29-1	9	TRBJ2-5	SVERGETQY
NA	TRBV6-5	13	TRBJ1-1	ASTSGRNMNTEAF
NA	TRBV19	13	TRBJ2-1	ASSTGQGDYNEQF
few	TRBV15	11	TRBJ1-5	ATSGGLNQPQH
NA	TRBV7-2	14	TRBJ2-7	ASSRRAGGGSYEQY
NA	TRBV2	14	TRBJ2-5	ASSEGVAGGQETQY
NA	TRBV7-2	14	TRBJ2-1	ASSLLKGVKITEQF
NA	TRBV30	11	TRBJ1-2	AWSRGSYYGYT
NA	TRBV6-4	11	TRBJ1-6	ASRRGMNSPLH
NA	TRBV6-5	11	TRBJ2-4	ASSTGPGDIQY
NA	TRBV19	11	TRBJ2-3	ASSISRVGAQY
NA	TRBV7-8	13	TRBJ2-1	ASSYPAGGYNEQF